This TCR beta chain emerged from a study of early T cells in non-severe SARS-CoV-2 infection. Study overall: Unsorted whole blood bulk RNA was sequenced, with unpaired chains.

Molecules of cDNA were individually given unique molecular identifiers that were attached to them. TCRdb re-analysed the 5' RACE reads in MiXCR, keeping a single row per CDR3 protein. Here the sample spans tens of thousands of distinct CDR3 sequences, 5% to 5.5% being singletons. This CDR3 spans 13 amino acids. Germline V gene lookup returns CDR1 KGHSH and CDR2 LQKENI. V was cut by 2 bases and J by 10 bases, with 9 bases left in between. There are a few counts of this clonotype. Its antigen is still unknown. Study-wide findings and caveats: In VDJdb matching, anti-spike CD8 responses were favored while private and CD4 specificities went missing.

Sequenced input: whole blood. The TCR comes from an adult who was a healthcare worker with PCR-confirmed SARS-CoV-2 infection or an uninfected control (not recorded which). V gene TRBV18 combines with J gene TRBJ1-6; D is unclear. The CDR3 DNA reads as TGTGCCAGCTCACCAGGGAGTCGGTCACCCCTCCACTTT. This sequence encodes CASSPGSRSPLHF.